Below, 20 T cell receptor beta chains from the same sample are listed, as sequenced in a study of a mutant IDH1 vaccine in newly diagnosed glioma. Sequenced by immunoSEQ multiplex PCR; TCRdb stores in-frame clones only, minus some. Seen here are just under 80,000 clones, roughly 91% observed once, and the top ten hold approximately 0.6%. Time point defined: week 5, during vaccination. One vaccine dose held 300 ug of mutant IDH1 20-mer peptide and came with topical imiquimod. These receptors have no known antigen. The sequenced sample was PBMCs, obtained from a glioma patient whose treatment included an IDH1 peptide vaccine. These TCRs come from a woman in her 50s with glioma.

This chain joins TRBV27 and TRBJ1-1, with a tentative D call TRBD1 (6 bases). CDR3 length equals 13 residues. V lost 2 bases and J lost 5, with 9 bases in between. Germline-derived CDR1 and CDR2 are MNHEY and SMNVEV (reference sequence). CDR3 sequence: CASSLQGRTEAFF. CDR3 nucleotide sequence: TGTGCCAGCAGTTTACAGGGGAGGACTGAAGCTTTCTTT.

This sequence joins TRBV6-1 and TRBJ1-2; D is possibly TRBD1 (5 bases). CDR3 length equals 13 residues. Trimming removed 4 bases at V and 7 bases at J, with 13 bases between. Per the germline V gene, CDR1 is MNHNS and CDR2 is SASEGT. In DNA, the CDR3 is TGTGCCAGCAGTGCGGGCAGGGTTGGTGGCTACACCTTC. Translating gives CASSAGRVGGYTF.

The chain joins TRBV9 to TRBJ1-2; no reliable D call. CDR1 SGDLS and CDR2 YYNGEE come from the germline V gene. This CDR3 is built from 15 residues. The V end was cut by 4 bases, the J end by 8 bases, with 21 bases between. The CDR3 sequence is CASSQGVAYPGGYTF. The CDR3 DNA follows: TGTGCCAGCAGCCAAGGAGTCGCATACCCTGGGGGCTACACCTTC.

This clone was detected once. This chain links TRBV19 with TRBJ2-2; TRBD1 matches 8 bases. V trimming: 4 bases; J trimming: 1 base; junction bases outside the gene matches: 2. Germline CDR1 LNHDA, CDR2 SQIVND (reference sequence). This CDR3 has 15 amino acids. The CDR3 DNA reads as TGTGCCAGTAGTACGGGACAGGTGAACACCGGGGAGCTGTTTTTT. Translated: CASSTGQVNTGELFF.

The chain employs TRBV7-9 and TRBJ2-1, with 10 bases matching TRBD2. The ends lost 1 base at V and 7 bases at J; junction bases unmatched: 1. The germline V gene has CDR1 SEHNR and CDR2 FQNEAQ (reference sequence). This CDR3 has 14 amino acids. The CDR3 is CASSLGGLANEQFF. CDR3 coding DNA: TGTGCCAGCAGCTTAGGGGGACTAGCGAATGAGCAGTTCTTC.

V gene TRBV30 combines with J gene TRBJ2-7, with D possibly called TRBD1 or TRBD2 (5 bases each). V lost 2 bases and J lost 4, with 21 bases in between. Germline CDR1 GTSNPN, CDR2 SVGIG (reference sequence). The CDR3 spans 16 residues. CDR3 nucleotide sequence: TGTGCCTGGAGTCTAGATCCCGGGACCGACCCATACGAGCAGTACTTC. This sequence encodes CAWSLDPGTDPYEQYF.

CDR3 coding DNA: TGTGCCAGCAGTGTCATCGGCAGCAACTCTGGAAACACCATATATTTT. This gives the protein CASSVIGSNSGNTIYF. The V call is TRBV6-1, the J call TRBJ1-3; D is undetermined. This CDR3 is built from 16 residues. Germline CDR1 MNHNS, CDR2 SASEGT. V was clipped by 4 bases and J by 0 bases, with 13 bases between them.

Worth noting for this clone: Without the conserved terminal phenylalanine or tryptophan, this CDR3 likely stems from a read error. This chain links TRBV27 with TRBJ1-2; a possible D gene is TRBD1 (6 bases). The V end was cut by 7 bases, the J end by 5 bases, with 20 bases between. The CDR3 consists of 15 residues. Germline assignment: CDR1 MNHEY and CDR2 SMNVEV (reference sequence). CDR3 amino acids: CASILQGGFRYGYTL. The CDR3 nucleotides are TGTGCCAGCATCTTACAGGGAGGATTTAGATATGGCTACACCCTC.

J is TRBJ2-1 and V is TRBV2, with 10 nucleotides matching TRBD2. The length of the CDR3 is 17 residues. Trimming took 6 bases from V and 9 from J; bases not matched to a gene: 17. The germline V gene has CDR1 SNHLY and CDR2 FYNNEI. The CDR3 sequence: CASSRNSGRLFDGEQFF. The CDR3 coding sequence is TGTGCCAGCAGCCGAAATAGCGGGAGGCTGTTTGACGGTGAGCAGTTCTTC.

This chain links TRBV5-1 with TRBJ2-1, with D tentatively TRBD2 (6 bases). Germline V lookup: CDR1 SGHRS, CDR2 YFSETQ. V shed 2 bases and J shed 4 bases, with 13 bases lying between them. This CDR3 is 15 amino acids long. CDR3 bases: TGCGCCAGCAGCTTTGCCCAGGGACTGTACAATGAGCAGTTCTTC. As protein: CASSFAQGLYNEQFF.

V usage is TRBV7-9 and J usage is TRBJ2-5; TRBD1 is a possible D gene (5 bases). Germline assignment: CDR1 SEHNR and CDR2 FQNEAQ (reference sequence). The CDR3 runs 14 residues. Deletions cut 5 bases from V and 3 bases from J, with 13 bases between. The chain's CDR3 is CASSPWGKEETQYF. The CDR3 DNA reads as TGTGCCAGCAGCCCCTGGGGCAAAGAAGAGACCCAGTACTTC.

This sequence joins TRBV7-3 and TRBJ2-1; D is perhaps TRBD2 (5 bases). Germline V gene sequence: CDR1 SGHTA, CDR2 FQGTGA. V lost 6 bases to trimming and J lost 4 bases, with 19 bases between them. This CDR3 is built from 16 residues. CDR3 sequence reads: CASSPYRRESYNEQFF. Here the CDR3 DNA reads TGTGCCAGCAGTCCCTATAGACGGGAATCATACAATGAGCAGTTCTTC.

V gene TRBV9 combines with J gene TRBJ1-4; the match to TRBD1 covers 8 bases. Per the germline V gene, CDR1 is SGDLS and CDR2 is YYNGEE. V was clipped by 4 bases and J by 4 bases; unmatched bases: 6. CDR3 length: 15 residues. Written as DNA, the CDR3 is TGTGCCAGCAGCCTAGGACAGGGCAGTAATGAAAAACTGTTTTTT. Translation gives CASSLGQGSNEKLFF.

This chain joins TRBV10-3 and TRBJ1-2; D may be TRBD1 (6 bases). CDR3 size: 14 residues. Trimming removed 5 bases from V and 8 bases from J, with 18 bases in between. CDR1 ENHRY and CDR2 SYGVKD come from the germline V gene. Here the CDR3 DNA reads TGTGCCATCAGTTTCGAAGGGGGGGCAGAAGGCTACACCTTC. Protein product: CAISFEGGAEGYTF.

The J gene is TRBJ2-3, the V gene TRBV6-1; perhaps D is TRBD1 or TRBD2 (6 bases each). V gave up 8 bases and J gave up 1 base, with 13 bases separating them. The CDR3 has 14 residues. CDR1 is MNHNS and CDR2 is SASEGT in the germline V gene. The CDR3 nucleotides read TGTGCCAGCTCATGGGGGGCGGGCACAGATACGCAGTATTTT. Translation gives CASSWGAGTDTQYF.

The CDR3 bases are TGTGCCAGTGCCGAAAGCGGGGGCCCCCCAGATACGCAGTATTTT. Amino acid sequence: CASAESGGPPDTQYF. The chain combines TRBV19 with TRBJ2-3; TRBD2 aligns across 8 bases. This CDR3 contains 15 residues. CDR1 is LNHDA, CDR2 SQIVND, per germline (reference sequence). V shed 8 bases, J shed 4 bases, and the junction held 11 bases outside the gene matches. Filled out from reference TRBV19 and TRBJ2-3, the complete variable domain reads DGGITQSPKYLFRKEGQNVTLSCEQNLNHDAMYWYRQDPGQGLRLIYYSQIVNDFQKGDIAEGYSVSREKKESFPLTVTSAQKNPTAFYLCASAESGGPPDTQYFGPGTRLTVL.

The chain has TRBV4-1 and TRBJ2-3; 11 bases are shared with TRBD2. The V and J ends lost 2 bases and 4 bases, in that order; junction bases with no gene match: 5. Germline V lookup: CDR1 MGHRA, CDR2 YSYEKL. CDR3 length equals 16 residues. Written as DNA, the CDR3 is TGCGCCAGCAGCCAACTTACTAGCGGGAGCGCAGATACGCAGTATTTT. Protein product: CASSQLTSGSADTQYF.

The V gene is TRBV2, the J gene TRBJ1-5, with 10 bases that match TRBD1. V lost 4 bases to trimming and J lost 2 bases; unmatched junction nucleotides: 5. The germline V gene encodes CDR1 SNHLY and CDR2 FYNNEI. The length of the CDR3 is 16 residues. CDR3 coding DNA: TGTGCCAGCAGTGTAACCGGGACAGGGGGCAATCAGCCCCAGCATTTT. Translation: CASSVTGTGGNQPQHF. The entire variable domain, with the rest obtained from reference TRBV2 and TRBJ1-5, is as follows: EPEVTQTPSHQVTQMGQEVILRCVPISNHLYFYWYRQILGQKVEFLVSFYNNEISEKSEIFDDQFSVERPDGSNFTLKIRSTKLEDSAMYFCASSVTGTGGNQPQHFGDGTRLSIL.

The rearrangement joins TRBV5-5 to TRBJ1-1; TRBD1 is a possible D gene (6 bases). V shed 0 bases and J shed 7 bases, with 13 bases lying between them. The CDR3 is 14 residues long. Germline loops: CDR1 SGHKS, CDR2 YYEKEE (reference sequence). Here the CDR3 reads CASSLADSFGEAFF. The CDR3 DNA sequence: TGTGCCAGCAGCTTGGCGGACAGTTTTGGTGAAGCTTTCTTT.

This chain connects TRBV7-9 to TRBJ1-1; D is unresolved. Germline V gene lookup returns CDR1 SEHNR and CDR2 FQNEAQ (reference sequence). Trimming left V 3 bases short and J 5 bases short, with 7 bases between. The CDR3 extends over 12 amino acids. As DNA, the CDR3 is TGTGCCAGCAGCTTCGAAGGGACTGAAGCTTTCTTT. Amino acid sequence: CASSFEGTEAFF.